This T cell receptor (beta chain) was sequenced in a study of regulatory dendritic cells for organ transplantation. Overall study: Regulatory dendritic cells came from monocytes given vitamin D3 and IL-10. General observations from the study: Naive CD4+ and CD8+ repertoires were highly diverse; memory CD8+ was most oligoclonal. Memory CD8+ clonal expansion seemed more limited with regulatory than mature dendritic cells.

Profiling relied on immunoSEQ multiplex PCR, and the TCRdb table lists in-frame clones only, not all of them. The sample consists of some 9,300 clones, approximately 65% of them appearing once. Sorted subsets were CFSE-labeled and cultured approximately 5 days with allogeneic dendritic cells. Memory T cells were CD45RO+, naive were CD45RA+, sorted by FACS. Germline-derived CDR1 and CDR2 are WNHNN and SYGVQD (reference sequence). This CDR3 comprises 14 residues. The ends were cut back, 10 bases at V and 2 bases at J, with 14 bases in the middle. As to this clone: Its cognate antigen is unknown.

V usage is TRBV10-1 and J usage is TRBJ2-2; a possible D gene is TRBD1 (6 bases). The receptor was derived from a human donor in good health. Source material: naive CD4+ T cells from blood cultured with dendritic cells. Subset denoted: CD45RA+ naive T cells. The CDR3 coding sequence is TGCGCCAAACTGGACAGAAGTAACACCGGGGAGCTGTTTTTT. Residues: CAKLDRSNTGELFF.